The source of this T cell receptor (beta chain) is a study of T cell changes during pregnancy in multiple sclerosis. The assay was immunoSEQ multiplex PCR, and TCRdb's table has in-frame clones only and misses some. The sample shows tens of thousands of clones, about 92% of them seen only once. Germline V gives CDR1 MDHEN, CDR2 SYDVKM. CDR3 length: 14 amino acids. The V end was cut by 8 bases, the J end by 3 bases, with 11 bases between. This chain links TRBV28 with TRBJ1-6, with TRBD1 as a possible D gene (5 bases). The input for sequencing was CD4+ T cells from peripheral blood mononuclear cells, taken in the third trimester of pregnancy. The receptor's source is a female donor in good health, enrolled as a control in a pregnancy study. This CDR3 is CASGREYYNSPLHF. The CDR3 DNA follows: TGTGCCAGCGGCAGGGAATACTATAATTCACCCCTCCACTTT.